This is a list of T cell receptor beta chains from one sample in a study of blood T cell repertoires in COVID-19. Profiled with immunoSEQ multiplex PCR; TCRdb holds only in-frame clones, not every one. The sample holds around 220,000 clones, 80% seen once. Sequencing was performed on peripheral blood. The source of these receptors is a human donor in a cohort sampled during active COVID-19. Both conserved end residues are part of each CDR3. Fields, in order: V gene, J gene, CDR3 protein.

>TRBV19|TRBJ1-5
CASSRRGNREGQPQHF
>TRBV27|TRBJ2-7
CASSLGLPYEQYF
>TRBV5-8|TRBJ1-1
CASRGGLHTEAFF
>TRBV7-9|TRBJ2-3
CASSSVAGAINTDTQYF
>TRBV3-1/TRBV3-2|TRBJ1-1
CASSQALAEAFF
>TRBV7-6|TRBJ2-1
CASSQGVPGNEQFF
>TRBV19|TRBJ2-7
CASSSRLGVYEQYF
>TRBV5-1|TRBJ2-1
CASSFGGNEQFF
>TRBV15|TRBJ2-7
CATSRVGSGAYEQYF
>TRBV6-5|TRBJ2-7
CASRRDFSYEQYF
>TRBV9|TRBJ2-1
CASSGRVQASSYNEQFF
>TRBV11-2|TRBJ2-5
CASSSRGGARGQETQYF
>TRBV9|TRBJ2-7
CASSAASGTSYEQYF
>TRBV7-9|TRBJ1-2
CASTFNGYTF
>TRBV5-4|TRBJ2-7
CASSLEAGRYEQYF
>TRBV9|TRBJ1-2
CASSVGVGGSGYTF